Sequencing of this TCR beta chain was carried out in a study of CD8 T cells in ankylosing spondylitis. TCRdb passed the 5' RACE reads through MiXCR, listing each CDR3 protein once. This table has some 250,000 distinct CDR3 sequences, 9.5% to 12% appearing once. At least ten counts were recorded for this clonotype. The sequencing input was blood, either unsorted or a sorted T cell fraction (not recorded which). The sequence was obtained from a male donor with ankylosing spondylitis or in good health (not recorded which).

The DNA for the CDR3 is TGTGCCAGCAGCCGGGACAGGGAATTCGGGGAGCTGTTTTTT. This gives the protein CASSRDREFGELFF. V is TRBV5-5 and J is TRBJ2-2; 9 nucleotides line up with TRBD1. V gave up 4 bases and J gave up 7 bases; unmatched junction bases: 5. Germline-derived CDR1 and CDR2 are SGHKS and YYEKEE (reference sequence). The CDR3 loop spans 14 amino acids.